The clone carrying this T cell receptor (beta chain) was picked up a small number of times. Its antigen is unknown. The genes and germline here are from mouse. The read gets to within 4 residues of the CDR3 end, and the germline J gene fills in the rest. Extracted from the samples, RNA was reverse transcribed into cDNA to serve as the sequencing template. Clones were read by immunoSEQ multiplex PCR, and TCRdb kept only the in-frame ones, dropping some. The sample offers around 110,000 clones and no singletons, the top ten holding around 19%. These data are taken from a study of CD8+ T cells in alopecia areata. V lost 4 bases and J lost 0; bases outside the gene matches: 4. The length of the CDR3 is 16 residues. CDR1 is NSQYPW, CDR2 LRSPGD, per germline (reference sequence). Study results and limitations: Normal scalp had lower clonality than lesional scalp, with alopecia totalis/universalis lesions showing this most strongly.

The specimen sequenced was lesional skin. This clonotype originated in a C3H/HeJ mouse with alopecia areata. The strain's MHC type: H2-k. The chain joins TRBV1 to TRBJ2-3; 10 positions match TRBD2. The sequenced CDR3 bases are TGCACCTGCAGTGTGACTGGGGGGTTTAGTGCAGAA. Amino acids: CTCSVTGGFSAE. The whole CDR3 is CTCSVTGGFSAETLYF.